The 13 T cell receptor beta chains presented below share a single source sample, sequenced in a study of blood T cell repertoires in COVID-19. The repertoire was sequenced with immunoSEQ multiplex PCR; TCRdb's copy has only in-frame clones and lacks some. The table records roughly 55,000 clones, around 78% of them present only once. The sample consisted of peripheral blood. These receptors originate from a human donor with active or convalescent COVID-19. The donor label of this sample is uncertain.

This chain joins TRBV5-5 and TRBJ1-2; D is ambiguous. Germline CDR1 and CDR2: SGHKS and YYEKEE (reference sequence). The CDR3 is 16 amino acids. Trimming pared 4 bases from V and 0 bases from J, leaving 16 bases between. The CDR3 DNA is TGTGCCAGCAGCCCCCAGGCGGGGAAGTCTAACTATGGCTACACCTTC. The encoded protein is CASSPQAGKSNYGYTF.

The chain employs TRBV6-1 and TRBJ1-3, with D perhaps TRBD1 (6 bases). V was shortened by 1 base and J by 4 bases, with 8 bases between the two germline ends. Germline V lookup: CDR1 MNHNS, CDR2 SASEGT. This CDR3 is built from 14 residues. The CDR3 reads CASSEGGLGNTIYF. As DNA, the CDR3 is TGTGCCAGCAGTGAAGGGGGGCTCGGAAACACCATATATTTT.

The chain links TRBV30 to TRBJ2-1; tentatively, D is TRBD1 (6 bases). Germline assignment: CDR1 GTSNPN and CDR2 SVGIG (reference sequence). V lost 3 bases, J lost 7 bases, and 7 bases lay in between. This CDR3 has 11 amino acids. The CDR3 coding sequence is TGTGCCTGGAGCAGGGGTAATGAGCAGTTCTTC. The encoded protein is CAWSRGNEQFF.

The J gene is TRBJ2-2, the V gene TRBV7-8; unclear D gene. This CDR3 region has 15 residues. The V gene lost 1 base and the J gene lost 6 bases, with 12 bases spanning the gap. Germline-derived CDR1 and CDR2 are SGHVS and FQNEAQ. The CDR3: CASSLVFEVPGELFF. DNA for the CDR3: TGTGCCAGCAGCTTAGTTTTTGAGGTTCCCGGGGAGCTGTTTTTT.

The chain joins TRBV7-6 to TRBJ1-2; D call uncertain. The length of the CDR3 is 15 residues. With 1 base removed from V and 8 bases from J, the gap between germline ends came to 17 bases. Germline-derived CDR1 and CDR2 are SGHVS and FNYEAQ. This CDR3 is CASSLEGSAIAGYTF. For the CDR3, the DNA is TGTGCCAGCAGCTTAGAAGGCAGCGCCATTGCGGGCTACACCTTC.

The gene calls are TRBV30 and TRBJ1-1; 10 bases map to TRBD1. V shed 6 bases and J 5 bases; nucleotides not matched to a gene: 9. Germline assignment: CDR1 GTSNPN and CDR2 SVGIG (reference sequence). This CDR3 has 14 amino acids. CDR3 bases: TGTGCCTGCCTGGAGACAGGGGGCTGGACTGAAGCTTTCTTT. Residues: CACLETGGWTEAFF.

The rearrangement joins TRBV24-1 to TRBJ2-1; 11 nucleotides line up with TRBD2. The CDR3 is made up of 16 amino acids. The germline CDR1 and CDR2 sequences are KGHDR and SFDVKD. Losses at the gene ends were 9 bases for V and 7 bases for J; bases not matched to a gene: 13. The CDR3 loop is CATEVAGLADRNEQFF. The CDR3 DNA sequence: TGTGCCACCGAGGTCGCGGGACTAGCGGACCGGAATGAGCAGTTCTTC.

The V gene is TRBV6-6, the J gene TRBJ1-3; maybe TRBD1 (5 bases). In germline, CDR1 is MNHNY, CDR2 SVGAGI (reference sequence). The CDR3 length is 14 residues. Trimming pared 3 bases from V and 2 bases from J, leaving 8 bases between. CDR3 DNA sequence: TGTGCCAGCAGTTATGCCAGGGCTGGAAACACCATATATTTT. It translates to CASSYARAGNTIYF.

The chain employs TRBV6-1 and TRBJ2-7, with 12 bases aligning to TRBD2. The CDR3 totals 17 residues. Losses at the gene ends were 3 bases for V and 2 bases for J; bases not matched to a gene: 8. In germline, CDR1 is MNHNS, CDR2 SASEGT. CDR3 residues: CASSESPTSGGTYEQYF. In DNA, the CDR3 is TGTGCCAGCAGTGAGTCCCCGACTAGCGGGGGCACCTACGAGCAGTACTTC.

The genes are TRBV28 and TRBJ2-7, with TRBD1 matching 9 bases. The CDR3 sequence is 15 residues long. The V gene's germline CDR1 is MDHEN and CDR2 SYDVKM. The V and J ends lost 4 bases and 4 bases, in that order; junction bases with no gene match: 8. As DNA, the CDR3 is TGTGCCAGCAGTTCCGACACAGGGGGCCAATACGAGCAGTACTTC. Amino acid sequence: CASSSDTGGQYEQYF.

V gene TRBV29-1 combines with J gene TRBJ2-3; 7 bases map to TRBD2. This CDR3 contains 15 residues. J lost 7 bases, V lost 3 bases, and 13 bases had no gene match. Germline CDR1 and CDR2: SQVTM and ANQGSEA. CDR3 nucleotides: TGCAGCGTTGACGGGTTTGGCGGGAGCGGGAATACGCAGTATTTT. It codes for CSVDGFGGSGNTQYF.

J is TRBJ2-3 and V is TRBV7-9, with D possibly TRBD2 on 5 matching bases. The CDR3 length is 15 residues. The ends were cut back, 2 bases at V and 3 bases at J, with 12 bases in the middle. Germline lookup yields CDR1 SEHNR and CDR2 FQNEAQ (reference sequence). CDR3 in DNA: TGTGCCAGCAGCTTATACCGACGCGGGACAGATACGCAGTATTTT. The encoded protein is CASSLYRRGTDTQYF.

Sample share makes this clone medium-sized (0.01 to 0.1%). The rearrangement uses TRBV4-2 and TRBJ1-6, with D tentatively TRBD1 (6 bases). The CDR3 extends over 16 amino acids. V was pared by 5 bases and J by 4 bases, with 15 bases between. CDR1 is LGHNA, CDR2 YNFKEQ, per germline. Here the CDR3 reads CASSNAVGQYNSPLHF. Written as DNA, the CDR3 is TGTGCCAGCAGCAACGCCGTAGGACAGTATAATTCACCCCTCCACTTT.